These 20 T cell receptor beta chains were all obtained from the same sample, sequenced in a study of blood T cells in healthy people across ages. The use of a sample-barcoded 5' primer and a J-beta primer mix characterized a second PCR of 7 to 11 cycles. One entry per CDR3 protein, called by TCRdb with MiXCR from the 5' RACE reads. The sample includes 1.5 million or so distinct CDR3 sequences, roughly 45% seen only once; the top ten take 7.9%. Input material: blood. These receptors came from a woman aged 18-29 years in good health.

The genes are TRBV7-9 and TRBJ2-1, with 12 nucleotides matching TRBD2. The germline V gene encodes CDR1 SEHNR and CDR2 FQNEAQ (reference sequence). The CDR3 covers 15 residues. V was pared by 3 bases and J by 9 bases, with 6 bases of the junction left unmatched. CDR3 sequence: CASSLEGLAGGEQFF. The CDR3 region has the DNA TGTGCCAGCAGCTTGGAGGGACTAGCGGGTGGTGAGCAGTTCTTC.

The rearrangement links TRBV20-1 to TRBJ2-1; 9 nucleotides agree with TRBD2. The CDR3 covers 14 residues. Germline V gene sequence: CDR1 DFQATT, CDR2 SNEGSKA (reference sequence). Trimming removed 3 bases from V and 4 bases from J; junction bases left unmatched: 4. The CDR3 sequence: CSARPSGEYNEQFF. The CDR3 DNA is TGCAGTGCTAGGCCTAGCGGGGAGTACAATGAGCAGTTCTTC.

The chain combines TRBV5-1 with TRBJ2-3, with TRBD2 matching 11 bases. V was clipped by 0 bases and J by 4 bases; unmatched bases: 4. The CDR3 runs to 16 residues. Germline V gene lookup returns CDR1 SGHRS and CDR2 YFSETQ. CDR3 sequence (DNA): TGCGCCAGCAGCTTGGAGACTAGCGGGGTCGCAGATACGCAGTATTTT. Translated, it gives CASSLETSGVADTQYF.

Regarding this clonotype: The junction shows a germline mismatch at one end, possibly a read error. This sequence joins TRBV25-1 and TRBJ1-1, with D perhaps matching TRBD1 (6 bases). This CDR3 comprises 14 residues. CDR1 is MGHDK and CDR2 is SYGVNS in the germline V gene. The CDR3 here is CACRGGGGDTEAFF. For the CDR3, the DNA is TGTGCCTGCAGAGGGGGGGGTGGCGACACTGAAGCTTTCTTT.

This clonotype was observed a handful of times. This rearrangement joins TRBV20-1 to TRBJ2-7; D gene unclear. There are 12 residues in the CDR3. The germline gives CDR1 DFQATT, CDR2 SNEGSKA (reference sequence). The ends were cut back, 3 bases at V and 4 bases at J, with 10 bases in the middle. The CDR3 reads CSASYGQYEQYF. CDR3 coding DNA: TGCAGTGCTAGCTATGGGCAGTACGAGCAGTACTTC.

This clonotype was recorded a few times. This chain links TRBV20-1 with TRBJ1-4; no clear D. Trimming took off 0 bases at V and 8 bases at J, with 10 bases between the two ends. CDR3 length equals 13 residues. Germline values: CDR1 DFQATT, CDR2 SNEGSKA (reference sequence). CDR3 protein: CSARDHSTEKLFF. The CDR3 nucleotides are TGCAGTGCTAGAGATCACAGCACCGAAAAACTGTTTTTT.

The sample holds a few counts of this clonotype. V and J are TRBV5-1 and TRBJ2-5; D remains ambiguous. The germline V gene encodes CDR1 SGHRS and CDR2 YFSETQ. V shed 0 bases and J shed 1 base, with 7 bases lying between them. CDR3 length: 14 residues. CDR3: CASSLASSQETQYF. The CDR3 nucleotides read TGCGCCAGCAGCTTGGCGTCCAGCCAAGAGACCCAGTACTTC.

This chain uses TRBV12-3 or TRBV12-4 with TRBJ2-7, with 9 bases fitting TRBD1. This CDR3 is 12 amino acids long. V dropped 6 bases and J dropped 9; count of bases not matched to a gene: 6. Here the CDR3 reads CASSRQGDGQYF. CDR3 DNA: TGTGCCAGCAGCCGACAGGGGGACGGGCAGTACTTC.

As concerns this clonotype: A single base separates this from a much larger clone, so it may be a read error. The chain joins TRBV12-3 or TRBV12-4 to TRBJ2-3; D unresolved. This CDR3 comprises 13 residues. Between the trimmed V and J ends, which lost 10 bases and 0 bases, there was a span of 11 bases. The DNA for the CDR3 is TGTGCCAACAGCAGGCTTAGCACAGATACGCAGTATTTT. Its protein product is CANSRLSTDTQYF.

CDR3 in DNA: TGTGCCAGCAGCTTGACTAGCGGGAGTATGGACGAGCAGTACTTC. Protein: CASSLTSGSMDEQYF. The chain employs TRBV5-4 and TRBJ2-7, with 11 bases fitting TRBD2. The germline gives CDR1 SGHNT, CDR2 YYREEE (reference sequence). Unmatched junction bases numbered 5, after V lost 1 base and J lost 5 bases. This CDR3 region has 15 residues.

V gene TRBV6-2 or TRBV6-3 combines with J gene TRBJ2-1; D possibly uses TRBD1 or TRBD2 (5 bases each). Trimming stripped 6 bases from V and 5 bases from J, with 14 bases between. The CDR3 is 14 amino acids. CDR1 is MNHEY and CDR2 is SVGEGT in the germline V gene. CDR3 residues: CASSWLGTNNEQFF. Written as DNA, the CDR3 is TGTGCCAGCAGCTGGCTTGGGACGAACAATGAGCAGTTCTTC.

This clonotype was recorded a few times. The chain employs TRBV20-1 and TRBJ1-1; TRBD1 agrees at 7 bases. This CDR3 region has 14 residues. The V gene's germline CDR1 is DFQATT and CDR2 SNEGSKA (reference sequence). The V gene end was trimmed by 2 bases and the J gene end by 10 bases; junction bases not matched to a gene: 13. The CDR3 DNA reads TGCAGTGCTAGACACACCGACAGGGCAGGTTTAGCTTTCTTT. It translates to CSARHTDRAGLAFF.

J is TRBJ2-1 and V is TRBV29-1; 11 nucleotides line up with TRBD2. Germline V gene data show CDR1 as SQVTM and CDR2 as ANQGSEA. The V and J ends lost 6 bases and 0 bases, in that order; junction bases with no gene match: 13. CDR3 length equals 18 residues. The CDR3 bases are TGCAGCGTCGGAAAAGGACTAGCGGGTTTAAGCTCCTACAATGAGCAGTTCTTC. Translating it yields CSVGKGLAGLSSYNEQFF.

The chain couples TRBV7-9 to TRBJ2-1, with D perhaps being TRBD1 or TRBD2 (5 bases each). Germline lookup yields CDR1 SEHNR and CDR2 FQNEAQ (reference sequence). The CDR3 totals 18 residues. V was clipped by 3 bases and J by 8 bases, with 26 bases between them. As DNA, the CDR3 is TGTGCCAGCAGCTTGTCTGAGGGTCCAAGGGGCAGATTGGATGAGCAGTTCTTC. It translates to CASSLSEGPRGRLDEQFF.

This sequence joins TRBV7-9 and TRBJ1-1, with TRBD1 matching over 9 bases. V lost 5 bases, J lost 10 bases, and 5 bases stayed unmatched. The CDR3 has 12 amino acids. Germline values: CDR1 SEHNR, CDR2 FQNEAQ (reference sequence). The CDR3 DNA follows: TGTGCCAGCAGCCCCCGGACAGGGGTAGCTTTCTTT. It is translated as CASSPRTGVAFF.

The gene calls are TRBV20-1 and TRBJ2-7, with D unresolved. CDR1 is DFQATT, CDR2 SNEGSKA, per germline (reference sequence). Between the trimmed V and J ends, which lost 2 bases and 2 bases, there was a span of 10 bases. This CDR3 is 13 amino acids long. The CDR3 sequence is CSARKAGPYEQYF. The CDR3 DNA reads as TGCAGTGCTAGAAAGGCAGGACCCTACGAGCAGTACTTC.

V is TRBV28 and J is TRBJ1-2, with D uncertain. With 0 bases removed from V and 0 bases from J, the gap between germline ends came to 11 bases. This CDR3 spans 16 amino acids. Germline loops: CDR1 MDHEN, CDR2 SYDVKM. Here the CDR3 reads CASSLWKKPANYGYTF. The CDR3 nucleotides are TGTGCCAGCAGTTTATGGAAAAAGCCGGCTAACTATGGCTACACCTTC.

The V and J genes are TRBV7-9 and TRBJ1-1; 9 bases align to TRBD1. Trimming removed 3 bases from V and 6 bases from J; junction bases left unmatched: 8. Germline CDR1 reads SEHNR; CDR2 reads FQNEAQ (reference sequence). The CDR3 is 15 amino acids. The CDR3 DNA is TGTGCCAGCAGCTTGGACAGGGGTGCCATCTCTGAAGCTTTCTTT. This sequence encodes CASSLDRGAISEAFF.

The V call is TRBV29-1, the J call TRBJ1-2; TRBD1 is a possible D gene (5 bases). This CDR3 is 13 amino acids long. CDR1 is SQVTM, CDR2 ANQGSEA, per germline. V gave up 7 bases and J gave up 4 bases, with 16 bases separating them. CDR3 sequence reads: CSGLGQGLYGYTF. The CDR3 DNA follows: TGCAGCGGGTTAGGGCAGGGACTCTATGGCTACACCTTC. Full variable domain (outside the CDR3, taken from reference TRBV29-1 and TRBJ1-2): SAVISQKPSRDICQRGTSLTIQCQVDSQVTMMFWYRQQPGQSLTLIATANQGSEATYESGFVIDKFPISRPNLTFSTLTVSNMSPEDSSIYLCSGLGQGLYGYTFGSGTRLTVV.

The chain couples TRBV6-6 to TRBJ1-2, with D unresolved. The CDR3 covers 13 residues. The V end was cut by 3 bases, the J end by 8 bases, with 13 bases between. The germline V gene has CDR1 MNHNY and CDR2 SVGAGI (reference sequence). The CDR3 region is CASSYGETEGYTF. The CDR3 DNA reads as TGTGCCAGCAGTTATGGGGAGACGGAAGGCTACACCTTC.